Sequencing of this T cell receptor (beta chain) was carried out in a study of T cell responses to AZD1222 COVID-19 vaccine. Assay: immunoSEQ multiplex PCR; the TCRdb copy retains only in-frame clones and omits some. This repertoire shows about 150,000 clones, about 92% found once; its top ten account for 7.5% to 9.5%. Germline loops: CDR1 SNHLY, CDR2 FYNNEI. This CDR3 is 14 amino acids long. The V gene end was trimmed by 9 bases and the J gene end by 2 bases; junction bases not matched to a gene: 7. Points on this clone: Its antigen remains unknown.

Findings and caveats of the study: Regions 160-218 and 743-854 held dominance among vaccine-associated CD4 TCRs, which spanned spike.

The gene calls are TRBV2 and TRBJ1-2; 9 bases are shared with TRBD1. The specimen was peripheral blood, collected on day 0 of AZD1222 vaccination. This receptor was taken from an adult in good health. CDR3 amino acids: CASTPGQGNYGYTF. The CDR3 nucleotides are TGTGCCAGTACGCCGGGACAGGGAAACTATGGCTACACCTTC.